Presented here are 13 T cell receptor beta chains from one specimen sequenced in a study of T-cell memory formation after mild COVID-19. TCRdb re-analysed the 5' RACE reads in MiXCR, keeping a single row per CDR3 protein. The sample shows 110,000 or so distinct CDR3 sequences, approximately 21% of them seen only once. Sequencing was carried out using PBMCs or a T cell subset sorted from them (not recorded which). These receptors were taken from a man younger than 35 who had mild COVID-19 (a few samples of this study predate the infection). Cell type and time point are not known.

This chain connects TRBV7-8 to TRBJ2-7, with D uncertain. CDR3 length equals 14 residues. Germline CDR1 is SGHVS and CDR2 is FQNEAQ. The V and J ends lost 3 bases and 3 bases respectively, with 12 bases between them. The CDR3 region has the DNA TGTGCCAGCAGCTTCGGGCCCGGAGTCTACGAGCAGTACGTC. Translation: CASSFGPGVYEQYV.

The table lists this clonotype with a few counts. The chain links TRBV4-1 to TRBJ1-1, with a possible D match to TRBD1 (6 bases). This CDR3 is 15 amino acids long. V gave up 1 base and J gave up 1 base, with 10 bases separating them. Germline loops: CDR1 MGHRA, CDR2 YSYEKL. In nucleotides, the CDR3 is TGCGCCAGCAGCCAAGTTACAGGGACGAACACTGAAGCTTTCTTT. As protein: CASSQVTGTNTEAFF.

The gene calls are TRBV28 and TRBJ2-7, with 7 bases lining up with TRBD2. The V gene's germline CDR1 is MDHEN and CDR2 SYDVKM. This CDR3 is built from 13 residues. Trimming cost V 2 bases and J 6 bases; bases outside gene matches: 4. The CDR3 here is CASSLRTSFEQYV. The CDR3, as DNA: TGTGCCAGCAGTTTACGGACTAGTTTCGAGCAGTACGTC.

The rearrangement joins TRBV5-1 to TRBJ1-1; D is perhaps TRBD1 (6 bases). From germline, CDR1 is SGHRS and CDR2 YFSETQ. Trimming cost V 4 bases and J 0 bases, with 16 bases left between them. CDR3 length equals 16 residues. CDR3 in amino acids: CASSHLPDRLNTEAFF. CDR3 bases: TGCGCCAGCAGCCACTTACCGGACAGATTGAACACTGAAGCTTTCTTT.

The chain employs TRBV7-8 and TRBJ2-1; D assignment may be TRBD1 or TRBD2 (5 bases each). The ends were cut back, 5 bases at V and 5 bases at J, with 13 bases in the middle. Germline V gene lookup returns CDR1 SGHVS and CDR2 FQNEAQ. The CDR3 length is 14 residues. The CDR3 DNA reads as TGTGCCAGCAGCACCCTGGGACCCGACAATGAGCAGTTCTTC. It specifies CASSTLGPDNEQFF.

This chain connects TRBV4-2 to TRBJ1-2, with D uncertain. V lost 0 bases, J lost 8 bases, and 13 bases lay in between. Germline V gene sequence: CDR1 LGHNA, CDR2 YNFKEQ. This CDR3 contains 14 residues. Written as DNA, the CDR3 is TGTGCCAGCAGCCAAGATGAACCCCTACTAGGCTACACCTTC. Translated: CASSQDEPLLGYTF.

This clonotype was counted a few times. The rearrangement links TRBV27 to TRBJ2-1; 9 positions agree with TRBD2. This CDR3 has 15 amino acids. The V gene end was trimmed by 6 bases and the J gene end by 7 bases; junction bases not matched to a gene: 10. Germline V lookup: CDR1 MNHEY, CDR2 SMNVEV (reference sequence). This chain's CDR3 is CASSWSGGQNNEQFF. CDR3 sequence (DNA): TGTGCCAGCAGCTGGAGCGGGGGGCAAAATAATGAGCAGTTCTTC.

V usage is TRBV27 and J usage is TRBJ2-7, with 9 bases fitting TRBD2. Germline V lookup: CDR1 MNHEY, CDR2 SMNVEV (reference sequence). The CDR3 sequence is 16 residues long. The V segment lost 5 bases and the J segment 0 bases; nucleotides outside the gene matches: 8. DNA of the CDR3: TGTGCCAGCAGTCTCTCTGGGACTAGCTTCTCCTACGAGCAGTACGTC. Residues: CASSLSGTSFSYEQYV.

The J gene is TRBJ2-7, the V gene TRBV13; D gene ambiguous. The ends were cut back, 3 bases at V and 5 bases at J, with 5 bases in the middle. This CDR3 spans 11 amino acids. Germline values: CDR1 PRHDT, CDR2 FYEKMQ (reference sequence). The CDR3 spells CASSFGHEQYV. For the CDR3, the DNA is TGTGCCAGCAGCTTTGGACACGAGCAGTACGTC.

V and J are TRBV4-1 and TRBJ1-3; D call uncertain. Germline V gene lookup returns CDR1 MGHRA and CDR2 YSYEKL. This CDR3 region has 17 residues. The V and J ends lost 3 bases and 6 bases respectively, with 21 bases between them. For the CDR3, the DNA is TGCGCCAGCAGCCACCCGTCAACGGTGCTCGGGGAAAACACCATATATTTT. Protein product: CASSHPSTVLGENTIYF.

Only a few counts were recorded for this clonotype. The rearrangement links TRBV28 to TRBJ2-4, with unresolved D. Trimming pared 2 bases from V and 8 bases from J, leaving 4 bases between. Germline CDR1 is MDHEN and CDR2 is SYDVKM. This CDR3 is built from 11 residues. In nucleotides, the CDR3 is TGTGCCAGCAGTTTAAGTGACATTCAGTACTTC. Protein sequence: CASSLSDIQYF.

V usage is TRBV12-3 or TRBV12-4 and J usage is TRBJ2-4, with D possibly being TRBD2 (5 bases). This CDR3 contains 16 residues. The V end lost 6 bases, the J end lost 2 bases, and 17 bases lay between the germline ends. CDR3 bases: TGTGCCAGCAGCCCTTCGGGAATGAGCTCCAAAAACATTCAGTACTTC. Translating gives CASSPSGMSSKNIQYF.

This clonotype showed up just a few times. This chain links TRBV6-5 with TRBJ1-1; D not certain. Germline-derived CDR1 and CDR2 are MNHEY and SVGAGI. Trimming removed 0 bases at V and 1 base at J, with 9 bases between. The CDR3 is 15 residues long. The CDR3 loop is CASSYSIAANTEAFF. CDR3 bases: TGTGCCAGCAGTTACTCCATCGCAGCGAACACTGAAGCTTTCTTT.